The clone carrying this T cell receptor beta chain was observed once. The data originate from a study of T cells in localized non-small cell lung cancer. The V and J ends lost 5 bases and 6 bases respectively, with 10 bases between them. Germline assignment: CDR1 MDHEN and CDR2 SYDVKM. The CDR3 contains 13 residues. The data were produced by immunoSEQ multiplex PCR, yet TCRdb's version contains in-frame clones alone and is incomplete. The sample lists 100,000 to 150,000 clones; around 89% were seen once. The receptor was isolated from a female donor at least 60 years old with stage I lung adenocarcinoma. The chain is built from TRBV28 and TRBJ2-2; D call uncertain. The material sequenced was peripheral blood, taken before any cancer treatment. DNA for the CDR3: TGTGCCAGCAGTGCCCGTAACCCCGGGGAGCTGTTTTTT. This encodes CASSARNPGELFF.